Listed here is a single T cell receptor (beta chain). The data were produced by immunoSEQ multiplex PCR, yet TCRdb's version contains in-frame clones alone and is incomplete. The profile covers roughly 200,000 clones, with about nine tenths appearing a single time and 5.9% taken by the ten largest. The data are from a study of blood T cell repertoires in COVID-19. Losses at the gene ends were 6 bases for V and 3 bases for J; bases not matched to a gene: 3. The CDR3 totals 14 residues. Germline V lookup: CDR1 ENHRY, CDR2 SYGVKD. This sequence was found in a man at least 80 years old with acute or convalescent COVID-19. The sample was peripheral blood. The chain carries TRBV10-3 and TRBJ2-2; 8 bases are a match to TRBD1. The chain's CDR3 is CAISKTGDTGELFF. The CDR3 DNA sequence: TGTGCCATCAGCAAGACAGGGGACACCGGGGAGCTGTTTTTT.